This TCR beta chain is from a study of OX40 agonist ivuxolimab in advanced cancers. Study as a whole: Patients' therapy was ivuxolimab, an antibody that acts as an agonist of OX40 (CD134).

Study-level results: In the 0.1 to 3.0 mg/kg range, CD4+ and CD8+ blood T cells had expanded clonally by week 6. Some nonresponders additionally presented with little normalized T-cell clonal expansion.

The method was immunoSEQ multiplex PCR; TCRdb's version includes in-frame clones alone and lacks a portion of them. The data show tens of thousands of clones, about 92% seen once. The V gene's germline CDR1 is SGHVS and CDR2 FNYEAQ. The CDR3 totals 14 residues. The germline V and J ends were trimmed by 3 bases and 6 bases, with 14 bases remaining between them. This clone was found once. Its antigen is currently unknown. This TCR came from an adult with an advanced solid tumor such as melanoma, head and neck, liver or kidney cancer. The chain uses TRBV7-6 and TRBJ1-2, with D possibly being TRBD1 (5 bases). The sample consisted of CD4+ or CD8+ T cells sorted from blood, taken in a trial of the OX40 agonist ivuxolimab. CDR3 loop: CASSLDPGRNGYTF. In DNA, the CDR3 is TGTGCCAGCAGCTTGGATCCGGGACGTAATGGCTACACCTTC. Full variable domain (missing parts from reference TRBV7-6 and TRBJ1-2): GAGVSQSPRYKVTKRGQDVALRCDPISGHVSLYWYRQALGQGPEFLTYFNYEAQQDKSGLPNDRFSAERPEGSISTLTIQRTEQRDSAMYRCASSLDPGRNGYTFGSGTRLTVV.